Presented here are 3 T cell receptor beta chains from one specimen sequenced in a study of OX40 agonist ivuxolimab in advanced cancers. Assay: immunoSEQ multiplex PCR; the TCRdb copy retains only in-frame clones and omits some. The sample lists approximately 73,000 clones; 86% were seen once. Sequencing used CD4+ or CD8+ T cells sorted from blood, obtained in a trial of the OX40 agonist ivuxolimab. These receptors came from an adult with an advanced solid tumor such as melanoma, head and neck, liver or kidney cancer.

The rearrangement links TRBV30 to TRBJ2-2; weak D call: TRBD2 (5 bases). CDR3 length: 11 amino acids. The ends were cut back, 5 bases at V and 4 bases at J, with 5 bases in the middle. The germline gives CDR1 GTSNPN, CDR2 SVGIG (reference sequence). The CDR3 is CAWRGTGELFF. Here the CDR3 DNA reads TGTGCCTGGCGGGGCACCGGGGAGCTGTTTTTT.

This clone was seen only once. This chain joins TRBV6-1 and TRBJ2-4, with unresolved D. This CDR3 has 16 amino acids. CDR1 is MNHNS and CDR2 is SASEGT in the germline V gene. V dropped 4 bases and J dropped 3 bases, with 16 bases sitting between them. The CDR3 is CASSGVPVTGKNIQYF. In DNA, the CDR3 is TGTGCCAGCAGTGGGGTTCCCGTGACTGGCAAAAACATTCAGTACTTC.

The CDR3 DNA reads as TGTGCCAGCAGCAAATTTATCCTGGGAAGCTCCTACAATGAGCAGTTCTTC. The encoded protein is CASSKFILGSSYNEQFF. The V gene is TRBV21-1, the J gene TRBJ2-1. TRBV21-1 is a pseudogene locus. The CDR3 runs 17 residues.